These T cell receptor beta chains were read from a single sample in a study of radiotherapy plus CTLA-4 blockade in lung cancer. TCRdb's copy holds only in-frame clones and misses some; the assay was immunoSEQ multiplex PCR. This sample carries some 74,000 clones, 78% of them seen once, and the ten largest clones take about 6.6%. Sequencing used peripheral blood, obtained from a patient treated with radiotherapy plus ipilimumab. The receptors originated from a human donor with non-small cell lung cancer who had a complete response to radiotherapy plus ipilimumab. Both conserved end residues are part of each CDR3. D genes are given only for firm matches. Rows may omit the clone size; those that give it use once, few, many or a size class.

TRBV7-9	-	TRBJ2-1	TRBD2	CASSSLAGINEQFF	TGTGCCAGCAGCTCCCTAGCGGGGATCAATGAGCAGTTCTTC
TRBV10-2	-	TRBJ2-3	-	CASSGSWGTDTQYF	TGCGCCAGCAGTGGGAGCTGGGGCACAGATACGCAGTATTTT
TRBV18	-	TRBJ2-2	-	CASSPRQGGDTGELFF	TGTGCCAGCTCACCACGGCAGGGAGGAGATACCGGGGAGCTGTTTTTT
TRBV11-2	-	TRBJ1-2	TRBD1	CASSNTGGAHYGYTF	TGTGCCAGCAGCAATACAGGGGGCGCGCACTATGGCTACACCTTC
TRBV6-6	-	TRBJ2-1	-	CASSYRLNEQFF	TGTGCCAGCAGTTACAGGCTTAATGAGCAGTTCTTC
TRBV7-2	-	TRBJ2-1	-	CASSLVGDPRRDEQFF	TGTGCCAGCAGCTTAGTAGGGGACCCCCGACGGGATGAGCAGTTCTTC
TRBV6-6	-	TRBJ1-1	-	CASSYSERAPAFF	TGTGCCAGCAGTTACTCGGAGAGGGCACCAGCTTTCTTT
TRBV2	-	TRBJ1-2	-	CASSVGQVRGLGYTF	TGTGCCAGCAGTGTCGGGCAGGTGCGGGGCCTTGGCTACACCTTC
TRBV6-5	-	TRBJ2-1	TRBD2	CASSPTGGGVNEQFF	TGTGCCAGCAGCCCCACGGGGGGAGGGGTCAATGAGCAGTTCTTC
TRBV21-1	few	TRBJ1-6	-	CASSSRDYSPLHF	TGTGCCAGCAGCAGTAGGGATTATTCACCCCTCCACTTT
TRBV5-1	once	TRBJ2-5	-	CASSSRETQYF	TGCGCCAGCAGCTCCCGGGAGACCCAGTACTTC
TRBV27	-	TRBJ1-2	-	CASSATLGQLYGYTF	TGTGCCAGCAGTGCGACCCTCGGACAGCTCTATGGCTACACCTTC
TRBV11-2	once	TRBJ1-5	-	CASSLDRQNNQPQHF	TGTGCCAGCAGCTTAGATCGACAGAACAATCAGCCCCAGCATTTT
TRBV6-5	once	TRBJ1-2	-	CASRSESNYGYTF	TGTGCCAGCAGATCGGAGTCTAACTATGGCTACACCTTC
TRBV9	-	TRBJ1-4	-	CASSAEPGLNEKLFF	TGTGCCAGCAGCGCCGAACCAGGATTGAATGAAAAACTGTTTTTT
TRBV7-2	-	TRBJ2-7	TRBD1	CASSLQGVNEQYF	TGTGCCAGCAGCTTACAGGGGGTTAACGAGCAGTACTTC
TRBV19	-	TRBJ2-6	TRBD1	CASSPQASATGSGANVLTF	TGTGCCAGTAGTCCCCAGGCTTCTGCGACAGGGTCTGGGGCCAACGTCCTGACTTTC
TRBV30	few	TRBJ2-5	TRBD1	CAEGQGSETQYF	TGTGCCGAGGGACAGGGAAGCGAGACCCAGTACTTC
TRBV5-1	-	TRBJ2-7	-	CASSLGYYEQYF	TGCGCCAGCAGCTTGGGCTACTACGAGCAGTACTTC
TRBV14	-	TRBJ1-4	TRBD1	CASSQGGQGINEKLFF	TGTGCCAGCAGCCAAGGGGGACAGGGGATTAATGAAAAACTGTTTTTT
TRBV5-6	-	TRBJ1-5	TRBD1	CASSYRTGGNQPQHF	TGTGCCAGCAGCTACAGGACAGGGGGCAATCAGCCCCAGCATTTT
TRBV7-2	-	TRBJ2-5	TRBD2	CASSLALAGGWETQYF	TGTGCCAGCAGCTTAGCCCTAGCGGGGGGTTGGGAGACCCAGTACTTC
TRBV12-5	-	TRBJ2-3	TRBD2	CASGLARLAGGTDTQYF	TGTGCTAGTGGTTTGGCCCGACTAGCGGGAGGGACAGATACGCAGTATTTT
TRBV2	-	TRBJ1-4	-	CASSENLGHKLFF	TGTGCCAGCAGTGAAAACCTGGGACATAAACTGTTTTTT
TRBV19	-	TRBJ2-4	-	CASNPGGVLIQYF	TGTGCCAGTAACCCAGGCGGGGTTCTCATTCAGTACTTC
TRBV6-6	-	TRBJ1-3	-	CASTQRGASGNTIYF	TGTGCCAGCACTCAGCGGGGGGCGTCTGGAAACACCATATATTTT
TRBV29-1	-	TRBJ2-1	TRBD2	CSVPSGSYNEQFF	TGCAGCGTCCCTAGCGGGTCGTACAATGAGCAGTTCTTC
TRBV7-9	-	TRBJ1-2	-	CASLKLADVAFNYGYTF	TGTGCCAGTTTGAAATTGGCTGATGTTGCCTTTAACTATGGCTACACCTTC
TRBV4-3	-	TRBJ1-2	-	CASSQETWGGYTF	TGCGCCAGCAGCCAAGAAACCTGGGGAGGCTACACCTTC
TRBV5-6	few	TRBJ1-1	-	CASTMRQAAHVTEAFF	TGTGCCAGCACCATGCGGCAGGCTGCCCATGTCACTGAAGCTTTCTTT
TRBV11-2	once	TRBJ2-5	-	CASSESGVQETQYF	TGTGCCAGCAGCGAGAGCGGAGTCCAAGAGACCCAGTACTTC
TRBV5-6	-	TRBJ2-5	-	CASSLPIVETQYF	TGTGCCAGCAGCTTGCCAATAGTAGAGACCCAGTACTTC
TRBV7-9	-	TRBJ2-5	-	CASSLEQETQYF	TGTGCCAGCAGCTTAGAACAAGAGACCCAGTACTTC
TRBV7-2	-	TRBJ2-1	-	CASSLEVGRHEQFF	TGTGCCAGCAGCTTAGAAGTAGGGAGGCATGAGCAGTTCTTC
TRBV7-9	-	TRBJ2-3	-	CASSLVLSDTQYF	TGTGCCAGCAGCTTAGTTCTTTCAGATACGCAGTATTTT
TRBV6-5	-	TRBJ1-2	TRBD1	CASSYSSGGGYTF	TGTGCCAGCAGTTACTCGTCAGGGGGAGGCTACACCTTC
TRBV10-3	-	TRBJ2-3	TRBD2	CAISESVSGGNTDTQYF	TGTGCCATCAGTGAGTCGGTGAGCGGGGGAAACACAGATACGCAGTATTTT
TRBV6-5	-	TRBJ2-6	-	CASRDSGANVLTF	TGTGCCAGCAGGGACTCTGGGGCCAACGTCCTGACTTTC
TRBV4-1	once	TRBJ2-3	-	CASSQDRFGTDTQYF	TGCGCCAGCAGCCAAGATCGGTTTGGCACAGATACGCAGTATTTT
TRBV7-2	-	TRBJ2-1	-	CASSLALGQGDEQFF	TGTGCCAGCAGCTTAGCGCTGGGACAAGGTGATGAGCAGTTCTTC
TRBV5-1	-	TRBJ1-1	-	CASSSPAKDPTRGAFF	TGCGCCAGCAGCTCTCCGGCGAAGGACCCGACCCGGGGAGCTTTCTTT
TRBV29-1	-	TRBJ1-2	-	CSVEDEGRNYGYTF	TGCAGCGTTGAAGATGAGGGTAGAAACTATGGCTACACCTTC
TRBV19	-	TRBJ1-5	TRBD1	CASSQSGTANNQPQHF	TGTGCCAGTAGTCAATCCGGGACAGCAAATAATCAGCCCCAGCATTTT
TRBV29-1	-	TRBJ2-7	-	CSAGQSYEQYF	TGCAGCGCCGGACAGTCCTACGAGCAGTACTTC
TRBV6-5	medium-sized	TRBJ1-2	TRBD1	CASSDAGQDGYTF	TGTGCCAGCAGTGATGCGGGACAGGATGGCTACACCTTC
TRBV30	-	TRBJ1-3	-	CAWSGGSGSSGNTIYF	TGTGCCTGGAGTGGGGGGTCAGGCAGCTCTGGAAACACCATATATTTT
TRBV6-5	once	TRBJ1-4	TRBD1	CASRSRQGANEKLFF	TGTGCCAGCAGGAGTAGACAGGGGGCTAATGAAAAACTGTTTTTT
TRBV10-3	-	TRBJ2-3	TRBD1	CAISETGTGEPGTQYF	TGTGCCATCAGTGAGACCGGGACAGGGGAACCTGGTACGCAGTATTTT